Sequencing of this T cell receptor (beta chain) was carried out in a study of blood T cell repertoires in COVID-19. Study in general: Acute and convalescent COVID-19 samples came from the United States, Italy and Spain. PBMCs, B-cell-depleted T cells, or T cells were the source of the cDNA or gDNA that made up the material.

In the original analysis: How many nucleated cells were present was estimated from reference gene primer amplification. Assay: immunoSEQ multiplex PCR; the TCRdb copy retains only in-frame clones and omits some. V and J calls and clone size are as listed in that table; D and trimming were resolved from the DNA. The table records 19,000 or so clones, about 89% of them present only once. Trimming shortened V by 4 bases and J by 12 bases, and 20 bases separated the two germline ends. CDR3 length: 14 amino acids. Per the germline V gene, CDR1 is SGHRS and CDR2 is YFSETQ. The chain has TRBV5-1 and TRBJ2-1; D perhaps matches TRBD2 (6 bases). The specimen was peripheral blood. This TCR derives from a man in his 70s with active COVID-19. The CDR3 region has the DNA TGCGCCAGCAGCGGGCTAGCGACCCCAGGTGTGCAGTTCTTC. Translated, it gives CASSGLATPGVQFF.